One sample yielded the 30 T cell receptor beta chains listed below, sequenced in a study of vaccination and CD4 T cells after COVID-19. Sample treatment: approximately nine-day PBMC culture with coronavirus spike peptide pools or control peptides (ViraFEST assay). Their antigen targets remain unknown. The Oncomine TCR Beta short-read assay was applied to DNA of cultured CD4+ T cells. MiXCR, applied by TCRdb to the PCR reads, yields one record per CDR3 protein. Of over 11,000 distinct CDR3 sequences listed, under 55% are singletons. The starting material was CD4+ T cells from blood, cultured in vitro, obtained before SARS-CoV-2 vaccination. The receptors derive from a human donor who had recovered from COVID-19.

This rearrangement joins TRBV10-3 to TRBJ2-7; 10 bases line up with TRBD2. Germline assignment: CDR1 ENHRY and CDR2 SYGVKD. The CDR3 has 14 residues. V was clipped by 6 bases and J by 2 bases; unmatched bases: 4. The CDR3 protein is CAISRTSGTYEQYF. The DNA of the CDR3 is TGTGCCATCAGCAGGACTAGCGGTACCTACGAGCAGTACTTC.

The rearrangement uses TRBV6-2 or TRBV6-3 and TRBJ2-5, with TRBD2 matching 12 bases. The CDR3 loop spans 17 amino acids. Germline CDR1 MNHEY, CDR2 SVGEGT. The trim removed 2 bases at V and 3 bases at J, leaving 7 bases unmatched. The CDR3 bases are TGTGCCAGCAGTTACGGGTTGGCTAGCGGGAGGGAAGAGACCCAGTACTTC. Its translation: CASSYGLASGREETQYF.

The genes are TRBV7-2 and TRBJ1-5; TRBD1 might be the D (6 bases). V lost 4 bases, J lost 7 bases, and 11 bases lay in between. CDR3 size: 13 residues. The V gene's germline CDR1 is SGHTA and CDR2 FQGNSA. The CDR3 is CASSSTGKQPQHF. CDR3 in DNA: TGTGCCAGCAGCTCTACAGGGAAACAGCCCCAGCATTTT. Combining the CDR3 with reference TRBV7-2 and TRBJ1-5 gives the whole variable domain GAGVSQSPSNKVTEKGKDVELRCDPISGHTALYWYRQSLGQGLEFLIYFQGNSAPDKSGLPSDRFSAERTGGSVSTLTIQRTQQEDSAVYLCASSSTGKQPQHFGDGTRLSIL.

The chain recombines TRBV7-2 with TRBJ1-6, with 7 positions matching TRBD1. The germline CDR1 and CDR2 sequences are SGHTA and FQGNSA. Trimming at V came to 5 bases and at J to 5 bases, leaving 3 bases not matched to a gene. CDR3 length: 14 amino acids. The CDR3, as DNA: TGTGCCAGCAGCCAGGGACAGAATAATTCACCCCTCCACTTT. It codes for CASSQGQNNSPLHF.

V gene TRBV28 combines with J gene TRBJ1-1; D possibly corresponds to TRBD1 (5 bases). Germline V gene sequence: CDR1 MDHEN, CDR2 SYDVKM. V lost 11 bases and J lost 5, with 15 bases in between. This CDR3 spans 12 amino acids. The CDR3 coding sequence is TGTGCCTCAATGACGGAGGGGACTGAAGCTTTCTTT. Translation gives CASMTEGTEAFF. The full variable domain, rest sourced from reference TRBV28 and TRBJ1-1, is DVKVTQSSRYLVKRTGEKVFLECVQDMDHENMFWYRQDPGLGLRLIYFSYDVKMKEKGDIPEGYSVSREKKERFSLILESASTNQTSMYLCASMTEGTEAFFGQGTRLTVV.

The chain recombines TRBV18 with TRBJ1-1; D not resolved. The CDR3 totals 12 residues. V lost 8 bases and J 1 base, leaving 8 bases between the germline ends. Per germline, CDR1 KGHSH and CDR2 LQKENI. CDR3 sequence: CASRLANTEAFF. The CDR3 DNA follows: TGTGCCAGCCGTCTTGCGAACACTGAAGCTTTCTTT.

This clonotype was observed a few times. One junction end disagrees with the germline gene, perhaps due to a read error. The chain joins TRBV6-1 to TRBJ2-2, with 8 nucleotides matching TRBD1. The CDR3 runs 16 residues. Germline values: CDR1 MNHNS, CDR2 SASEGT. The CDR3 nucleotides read TGTGCCAGCAGTGACAGGGGGCACCCTAACACCGGGGAGTTGTTTTTT. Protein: CASSDRGHPNTGELFF.

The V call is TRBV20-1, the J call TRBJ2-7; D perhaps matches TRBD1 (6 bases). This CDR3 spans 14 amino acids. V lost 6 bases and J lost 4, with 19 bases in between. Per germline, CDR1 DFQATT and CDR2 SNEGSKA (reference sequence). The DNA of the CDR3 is TGCAGTGCGCTACCGGGACAAGGGACGTACGAGCAGTACTTC. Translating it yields CSALPGQGTYEQYF.

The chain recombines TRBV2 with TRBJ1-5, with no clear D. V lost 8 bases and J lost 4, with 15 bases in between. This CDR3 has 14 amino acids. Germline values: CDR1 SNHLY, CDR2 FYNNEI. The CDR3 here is CASHPGPQNQPQHF. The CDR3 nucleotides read TGTGCCAGCCACCCCGGGCCTCAAAATCAGCCCCAGCATTTT. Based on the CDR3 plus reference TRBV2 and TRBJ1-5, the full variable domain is EPEVTQTPSHQVTQMGQEVILRCVPISNHLYFYWYRQILGQKVEFLVSFYNNEISEKSEIFDDQFSVERPDGSNFTLKIRSTKLEDSAMYFCASHPGPQNQPQHFGDGTRLSIL.

The CDR3 nucleotides read TGTGCCAGCAGTAACGGTTCACCCCTCCACTTT. This codes for CASSNGSPLHF. The chain employs TRBV7-2 and TRBJ1-6; D gene unclear. Trimming removed 6 bases at V and 9 bases at J, with 6 bases between. This CDR3 has 11 residues. CDR1 is SGHTA and CDR2 is FQGNSA in the germline V gene.

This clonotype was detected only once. The DNA for the CDR3 is TGTGCCAGCAGCGAAACGGAGATTCAGTACTTC. It translates to CASSETEIQYF. The chain carries TRBV2 and TRBJ2-4; D is unclear. Trimming shortened V by 6 bases and J by 10 bases, and 10 bases separated the two germline ends. CDR3 size: 11 residues. CDR1 and CDR2 from the germline V gene are SNHLY and FYNNEI.

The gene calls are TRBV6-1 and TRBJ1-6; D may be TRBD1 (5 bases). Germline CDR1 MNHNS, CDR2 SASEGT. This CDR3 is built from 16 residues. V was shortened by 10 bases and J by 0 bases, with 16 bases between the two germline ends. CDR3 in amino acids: CATTRGESSYNSPLHF. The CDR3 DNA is TGTGCCACTACCCGAGGGGAGAGCTCCTATAATTCACCCCTCCACTTT.

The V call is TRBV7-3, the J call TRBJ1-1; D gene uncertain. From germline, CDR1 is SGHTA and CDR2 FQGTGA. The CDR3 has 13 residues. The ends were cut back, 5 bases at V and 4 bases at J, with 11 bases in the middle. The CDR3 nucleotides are TGTGCCAGCAGCAAATTTACGGGCACTGAAGCTTTCTTT. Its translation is CASSKFTGTEAFF.

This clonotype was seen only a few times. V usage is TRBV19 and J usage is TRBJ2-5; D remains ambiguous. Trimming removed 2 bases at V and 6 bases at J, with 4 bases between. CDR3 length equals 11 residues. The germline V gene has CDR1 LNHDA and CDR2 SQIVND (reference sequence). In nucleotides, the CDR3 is TGTGCCAGTAGTATAAGTCAGACCCAGTACTTC. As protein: CASSISQTQYF.

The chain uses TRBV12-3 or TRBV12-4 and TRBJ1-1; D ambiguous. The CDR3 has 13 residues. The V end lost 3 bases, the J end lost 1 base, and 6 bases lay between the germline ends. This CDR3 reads CASSFSGNTEAFF. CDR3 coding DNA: TGTGCCAGCAGTTTTTCCGGGAACACTGAAGCTTTCTTT.

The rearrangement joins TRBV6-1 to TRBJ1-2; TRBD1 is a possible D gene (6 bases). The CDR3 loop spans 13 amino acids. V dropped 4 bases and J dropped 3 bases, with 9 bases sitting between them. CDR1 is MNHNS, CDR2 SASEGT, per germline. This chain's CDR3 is CASSAQGHYGYTF. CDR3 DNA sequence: TGTGCCAGCAGTGCACAGGGCCACTATGGCTACACCTTC.

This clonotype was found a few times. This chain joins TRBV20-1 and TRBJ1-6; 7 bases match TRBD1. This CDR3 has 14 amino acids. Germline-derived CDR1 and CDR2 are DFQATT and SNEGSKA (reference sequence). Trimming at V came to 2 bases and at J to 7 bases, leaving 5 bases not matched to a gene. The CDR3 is CSARQGELNSPLHF. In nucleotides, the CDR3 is TGCAGTGCTAGACAGGGGGAATTGAATTCACCCCTCCACTTT.

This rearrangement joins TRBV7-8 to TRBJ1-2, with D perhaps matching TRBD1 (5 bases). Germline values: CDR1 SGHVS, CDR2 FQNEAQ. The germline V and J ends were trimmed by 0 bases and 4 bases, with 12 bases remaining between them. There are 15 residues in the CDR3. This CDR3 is CASSLAGSGSYGYTF. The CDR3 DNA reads TGTGCCAGCAGCTTAGCGGGGTCAGGGTCCTATGGCTACACCTTC. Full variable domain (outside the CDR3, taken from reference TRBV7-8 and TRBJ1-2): GAGVSQSPRYKVAKRGQDVALRCDPISGHVSLFWYQQALGQGPEFLTYFQNEAQLDKSGLPSDRFFAERPEGSVSTLKIQRTQQEDSAVYLCASSLAGSGSYGYTFGSGTRLTVV.

The CDR3 bases are TGTGCCAGCATAGAGACGGGGGCGAATTCACCCCTCCACTTT. Protein: CASIETGANSPLHF. V is TRBV19 and J is TRBJ1-6; weak D call: TRBD1 (6 bases). The CDR3 consists of 14 residues. Germline V CDR1 and CDR2: LNHDA, SQIVND (reference sequence). Trimming removed 9 bases from V and 7 bases from J, with 16 bases in between.

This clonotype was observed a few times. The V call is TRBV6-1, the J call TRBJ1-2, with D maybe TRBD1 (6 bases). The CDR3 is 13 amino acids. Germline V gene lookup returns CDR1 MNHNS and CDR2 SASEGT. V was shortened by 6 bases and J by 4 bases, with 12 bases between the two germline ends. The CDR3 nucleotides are TGTGCCAGCAGACCCGACAGGATCTATGGCTACACCTTC. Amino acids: CASRPDRIYGYTF.

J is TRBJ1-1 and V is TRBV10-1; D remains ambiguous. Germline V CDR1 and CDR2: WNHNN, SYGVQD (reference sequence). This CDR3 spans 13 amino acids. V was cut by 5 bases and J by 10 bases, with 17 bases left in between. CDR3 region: CASSISVKSGAFF. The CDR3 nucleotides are TGCGCCAGCAGTATATCGGTCAAGTCAGGAGCTTTCTTT.

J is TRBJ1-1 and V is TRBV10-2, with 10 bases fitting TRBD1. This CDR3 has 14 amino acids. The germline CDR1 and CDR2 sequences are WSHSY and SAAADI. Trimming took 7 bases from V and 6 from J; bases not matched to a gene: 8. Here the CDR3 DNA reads TGCGCCAGCAAGGGGACAGGGGTGTCGTCTGAAGCTTTCTTT. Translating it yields CASKGTGVSSEAFF.

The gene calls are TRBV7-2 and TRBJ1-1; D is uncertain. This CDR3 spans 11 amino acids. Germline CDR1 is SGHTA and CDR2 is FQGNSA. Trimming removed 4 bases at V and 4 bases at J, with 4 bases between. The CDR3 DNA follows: TGTGCCAGCAGCTCACGCACTGAAGCTTTCTTT. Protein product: CASSSRTEAFF.

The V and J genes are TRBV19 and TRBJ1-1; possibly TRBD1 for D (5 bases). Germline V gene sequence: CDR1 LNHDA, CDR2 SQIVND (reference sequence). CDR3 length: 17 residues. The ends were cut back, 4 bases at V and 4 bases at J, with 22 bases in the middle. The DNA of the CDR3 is TGTGCCAGTAGTACTACGACGGGACGGGATGGGGGCACTGAAGCTTTCTTT. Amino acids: CASSTTTGRDGGTEAFF. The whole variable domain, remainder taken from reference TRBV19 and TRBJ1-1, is DGGITQSPKYLFRKEGQNVTLSCEQNLNHDAMYWYRQDPGQGLRLIYYSQIVNDFQKGDIAEGYSVSREKKESFPLTVTSAQKNPTAFYLCASSTTTGRDGGTEAFFGQGTRLTVV.

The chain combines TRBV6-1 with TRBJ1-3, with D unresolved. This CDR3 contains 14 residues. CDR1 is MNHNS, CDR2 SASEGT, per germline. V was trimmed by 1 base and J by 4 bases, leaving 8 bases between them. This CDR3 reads CASSEGVRGNTIYF. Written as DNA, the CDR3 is TGTGCCAGCAGTGAAGGTGTCAGGGGAAACACCATATATTTT.

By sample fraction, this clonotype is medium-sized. Here the CDR3 DNA reads TGTGCCCCTTCGGGACGCAATCAGCCCCAGCATTTT. As protein: CAPSGRNQPQHF. The chain is built from TRBV30 and TRBJ1-5, with D possibly being TRBD1 (5 bases). Germline assignment: CDR1 GTSNPN and CDR2 SVGIG (reference sequence). V shed 8 bases and J shed 2 bases, with 10 bases lying between them. The CDR3 totals 12 residues.

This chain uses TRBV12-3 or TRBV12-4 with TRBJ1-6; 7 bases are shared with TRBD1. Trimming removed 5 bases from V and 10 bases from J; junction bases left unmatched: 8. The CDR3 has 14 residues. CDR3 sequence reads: CASSALTGVSPLHF. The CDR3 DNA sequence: TGTGCCAGCAGTGCCTTAACAGGGGTATCACCCCTCCACTTT.

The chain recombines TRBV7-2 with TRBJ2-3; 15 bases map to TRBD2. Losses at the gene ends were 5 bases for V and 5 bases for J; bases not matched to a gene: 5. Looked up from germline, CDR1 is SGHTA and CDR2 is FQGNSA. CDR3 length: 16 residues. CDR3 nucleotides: TGTGCCAGCAGCAGGACTAGCGGGGGGGCGGAAGATACGCAGTATTTT. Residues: CASSRTSGGAEDTQYF.

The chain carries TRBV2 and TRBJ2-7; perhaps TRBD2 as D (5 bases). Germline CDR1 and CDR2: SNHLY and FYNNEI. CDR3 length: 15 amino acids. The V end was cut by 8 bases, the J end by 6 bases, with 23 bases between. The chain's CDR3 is CASSIQDSLLGEQYF. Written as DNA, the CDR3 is TGTGCCAGCTCTATTCAGGACTCACTTTTGGGCGAGCAGTACTTC.

The CDR3 reads CASSPLGTGNTGELFF. The CDR3 coding sequence is TGTGCCAGCTCACCACTCGGGACAGGGAACACCGGGGAGCTGTTTTTT. The rearrangement joins TRBV18 to TRBJ2-2; 8 bases map to TRBD1. With V trimmed by 1 base and J by 1 base, 2 bases remained unmatched. Germline V gene sequence: CDR1 KGHSH, CDR2 LQKENI. This CDR3 region has 16 residues.